The present T cell receptor (beta chain) was sequenced within a study of long-term antiretroviral therapy in people with HIV. CDR3 length: 15 residues. Trimming removed 5 bases from V and 1 base from J, with 12 bases in between. Germline CDR1 reads MNHNY; CDR2 reads SVGAGI (reference sequence). Run at survey level, the immunoSEQ assay was version v3.0. Sequencing was performed with immunoSEQ multiplex PCR; in TCRdb, only in-frame clones are kept and a portion is missing. The profile shows 15,000 to 20,000 clones, about 86% of them singletons. The receptor was derived from a man younger than 35 with HIV. The chain combines TRBV6-6 with TRBJ2-1; D possibly corresponds to TRBD2 (5 bases). The sample in question was unsorted PBMCs, obtained 0.1 years after starting antiretroviral therapy. The CDR3 is CASSLEDSSYNEQFF. The CDR3 coding sequence is TGTGCCAGCAGTCTTGAGGACTCGTCCTACAATGAGCAGTTCTTC.